Included here is one TCR beta chain sequence, with context. Its antigen remains unknown. This entry comes from a study of cytomegalovirus exposure and HLA in healthy donors. Trimming removed 0 bases from V and 7 bases from J, with 6 bases in between. This CDR3 comprises 13 residues. Germline V lookup: CDR1 LGHNA, CDR2 YNFKEQ. Primers for the PCR totalled 60 Vbeta and 13 Jbeta. TCRdb's copy holds only in-frame clones and misses some; the assay was immunoSEQ multiplex PCR. In total, the table holds roughly 50,000 clones. Study-wide findings and caveats: Serostatus for CMV was the only available immune exposure information. Presence/absence analyses took donor sequencing depth as roughly uniform. Listed as cytomegalovirus-associated were 170 or so TCR beta chains.

This receptor was identified in a male donor in good health and CMV-seropositive. This rearrangement joins TRBV4-2 to TRBJ2-2; D unclear. What was sequenced was PBMCs. In nucleotides, the CDR3 is TGTGCCAGCAGCCAAGATAACTACGGGGAGCTGTTTTTT. The encoded protein is CASSQDNYGELFF.